These T cell receptor beta chains were read from a single sample in a study of tumor-infiltrating lymphocytes in primary liver carcinoma. TCRdb itself ran the multiplex PCR reads through MiXCR, one entry per CDR3 protein. The repertoire holds about 200,000 distinct CDR3 sequences, with less than 70% as singletons. Specimen: peripheral blood. These receptors came from a woman aged 60-75 years with primary liver carcinoma and hepatitis B virus infection. CDR3s leave out the opening cysteine and the closing phenylalanine or tryptophan. The D gene is left open where the match is weak.

j_call v_call d_call cdr3_aa
TRBJ1-2 TRBV24-1 NA ATSDFTGDGYT
TRBJ2-1 TRBV30 NA AWSVTGDWGERF
TRBJ1-6 TRBV12-3/TRBV12-4 NA TSSSRGGSPLH
TRBJ1-3 TRBV7-9 NA ASSSRVSGSTIY
TRBJ1-1 TRBV10-3 NA AINGGGWTEAF
TRBJ2-3 TRBV6-1 TRBD1 ASSRDRGPNTDTQY
TRBJ1-2 TRBV11-2 NA ASSSFGIYGYT
TRBJ1-5 TRBV5-6 NA ASTVGAIGGDQPQH
TRBJ2-1 TRBV6-4 NA ASPGRATGIQETQY
TRBJ2-1 TRBV14 TRBD2 ASSALARGYNEQF
TRBJ2-2 TRBV29-1 TRBD2 SVEASGSVCTGELF
TRBJ2-1 TRBV12-3/TRBV12-4 TRBD2 ANSLSGVTNEQF
TRBJ1-1 TRBV11-2 NA ASRLVVLETEVF
TRBJ2-6 TRBV2 NA ASSESLSGANVLT
TRBJ2-3 TRBV12-3/TRBV12-4 NA ASSSTSSTDTQY
TRBJ2-1 TRBV12-3/TRBV12-4 TRBD1 VSSLRTGGLYNEQF
TRBJ2-2 TRBV10-1 NA ASKSETNTGELF
TRBJ2-5 TRBV11-2 NA TSSIDQRRGETQY